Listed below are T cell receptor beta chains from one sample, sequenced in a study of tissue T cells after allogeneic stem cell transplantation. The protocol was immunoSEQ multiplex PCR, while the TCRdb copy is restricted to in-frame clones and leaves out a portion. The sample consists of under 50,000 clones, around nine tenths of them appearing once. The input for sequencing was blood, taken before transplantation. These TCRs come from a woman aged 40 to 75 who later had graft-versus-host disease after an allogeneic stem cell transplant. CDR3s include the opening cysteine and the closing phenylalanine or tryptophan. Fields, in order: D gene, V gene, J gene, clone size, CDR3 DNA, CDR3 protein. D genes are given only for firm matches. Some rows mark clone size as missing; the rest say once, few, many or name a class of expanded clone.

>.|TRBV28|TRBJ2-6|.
TGTGCCAGCAGTTACACCTGGGACGCCCGCTCTGGGGCCAACGTCCTGACTTTC
CASSYTWDARSGANVLTF
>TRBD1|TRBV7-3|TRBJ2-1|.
TGTGCCAGCAGCTTATCGGGACAGTATTTCAATGAGCAGTTCTTC
CASSLSGQYFNEQFF
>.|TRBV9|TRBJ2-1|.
TGTGCCAGCAGCGTAGGGCACTCCCCCTACAATGAGCAGTTCTTC
CASSVGHSPYNEQFF
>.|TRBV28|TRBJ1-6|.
TGTGCCAGCAGTTCGACAGTCAGATACCTCCACTTT
CASSSTVRYLHF
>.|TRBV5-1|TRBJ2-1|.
TGCGCCAGCAGCTCCGGAGGCGGTAGGGAGCAGTTCTTC
CASSSGGGREQFF
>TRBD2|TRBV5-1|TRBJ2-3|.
TGCGCCAGCAGCATGGGGCGGGGGGGCACAGATACGCAGTATTTT
CASSMGRGGTDTQYF
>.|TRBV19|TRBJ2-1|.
TGTGCCAGTAGTCGAAGAGGAAACAATGAGCAGTTCTTC
CASSRRGNNEQFF
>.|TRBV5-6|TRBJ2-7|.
TGTGCCAGCAGCTTGGTAGACAATGTGGGCCACGAGCAGTACTTC
CASSLVDNVGHEQYF
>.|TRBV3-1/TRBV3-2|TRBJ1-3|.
TGTGCCAGCAGCCCCCTCCCGGGACATGGAAACACCATATATTTT
CASSPLPGHGNTIYF
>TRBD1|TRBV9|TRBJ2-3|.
TGTGCCAGCAGCGACCATCCGGGACAGATTAGAGATACGCAGTATTTT
CASSDHPGQIRDTQYF
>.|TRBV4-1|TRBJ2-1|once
TGCGCCAGCAGCCAAGATAAGGAGAACAATGAGCAGTTCTTC
CASSQDKENNEQFF
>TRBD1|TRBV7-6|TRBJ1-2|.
TGTGCCAGCAGTCCCACGGCAGGGGGGGGCTATGGCTACACCTTC
CASSPTAGGGYGYTF
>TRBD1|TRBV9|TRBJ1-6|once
TGTGCCAGCAGCCCACAGGGGATTGGGTCACCCCTCCACTTT
CASSPQGIGSPLHF
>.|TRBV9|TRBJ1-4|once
TGTGCCAGCAGCGGGGGGGTAACTAATGAAAAACTGTTTTTT
CASSGGVTNEKLFF
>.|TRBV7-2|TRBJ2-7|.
TGTGCCAGCAGCTTACAACAGGGACCTAACTACGAGCAGTACTTC
CASSLQQGPNYEQYF
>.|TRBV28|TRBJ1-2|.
TGTGCCAGCAGTTTGCGAGCTAACTATGGCTACACCTTC
CASSLRANYGYTF
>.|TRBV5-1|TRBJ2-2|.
TGCGCCAGCAGCCCTCCGGGACATATGAACACCGGGGAGCTGTTTTTT
CASSPPGHMNTGELFF
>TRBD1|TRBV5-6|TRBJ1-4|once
TGTGCCAGCAGTTCCGGGACAGCGACTAATGAAAAACTGTTTTTT
CASSSGTATNEKLFF
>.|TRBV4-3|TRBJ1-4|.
TGCGCCAGCAGCCAAGATATTTCCCCTAGAATTAGTGAAAAACTGTTTTTT
CASSQDISPRISEKLFF
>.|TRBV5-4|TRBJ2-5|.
TGTGCCAGCAGCTTGGGTCTAGCCCAAGAGACCCAGTACTTC
CASSLGLAQETQYF
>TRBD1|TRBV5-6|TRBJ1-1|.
TGTGCCAGCAGCTCCGGGACAGGTATGAACACTGAAGCTTTCTTT
CASSSGTGMNTEAFF
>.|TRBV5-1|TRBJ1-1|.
TGCGCCAGCAGCTTGGTTGGGGGCGCCGGGCACACTGAAGCTTTCTTT
CASSLVGGAGHTEAFF
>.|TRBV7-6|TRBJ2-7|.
TGTGCCAGCAGCTTAGGATCTTTCTCGGAATACGAGCAGTACTTC
CASSLGSFSEYEQYF
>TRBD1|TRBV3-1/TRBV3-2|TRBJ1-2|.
TGTGCCAGCAGCCAGGGGACAGGGAACTATGGCTACACCTTC
CASSQGTGNYGYTF
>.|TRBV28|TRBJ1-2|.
TGTGCCAGCAGTGGAAAGGGGTTTAATGGCTACACCTTC
CASSGKGFNGYTF
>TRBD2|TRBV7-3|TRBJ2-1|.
TGTGCCAGCAGCTTACAAGTTGGCGGGAGCTCCTACAATGAGCAGTTCTTC
CASSLQVGGSSYNEQFF
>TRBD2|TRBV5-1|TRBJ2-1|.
TGCGCCAGCAGCTTGGCCCCGGCGGGAGGGTTAGATGAGCAGTTCTTC
CASSLAPAGGLDEQFF
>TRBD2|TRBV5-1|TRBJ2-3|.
TGCGCCAGCAGCTTTGTAAGGACTAGCGGGGGTGCCACAGATACGCAGTATTTT
CASSFVRTSGGATDTQYF
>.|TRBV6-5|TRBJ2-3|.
TGTGCCAGCAGCCAACAAGGCACACATACGCAGTATTTT
CASSQQGTHTQYF
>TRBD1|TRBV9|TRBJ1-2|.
TGTGCCAGCAGCGAGACAGGGAGTTATGGCTACACCTTC
CASSETGSYGYTF
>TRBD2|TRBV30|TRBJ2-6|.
TGTGCCTGGAATAGAGCCGCTAGCGGATTCTCTGGGGCCAACGTCCTGACTTTC
CAWNRAASGFSGANVLTF
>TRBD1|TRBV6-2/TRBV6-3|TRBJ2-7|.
TGTGCCAGCAGTCTTATACGGGACAGACCCCCCGAGCAGTACTTC
CASSLIRDRPPEQYF
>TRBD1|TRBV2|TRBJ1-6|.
TGTGCCAGCAGTCCGATAGGACAGGGCGATTCACCCCTCCACTTT
CASSPIGQGDSPLHF
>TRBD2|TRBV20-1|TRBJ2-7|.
TGCAGTGCTAGTCAGGGACTAGCGGGCCCCTACGAGCAGTACTTC
CSASQGLAGPYEQYF
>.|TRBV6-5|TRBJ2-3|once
TGTGCCAGCACAGGGGCTGCAGATACGCAGTATTTT
CASTGAADTQYF
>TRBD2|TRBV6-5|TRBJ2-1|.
TGTGCCAGCAGAGCGACAGTAGCGGGCTACAATGAGCAGTTCTTC
CASRATVAGYNEQFF